This passage covers 21 T cell receptor beta chains from one sample sequenced in a study of cytomegalovirus exposure and HLA in healthy donors. PCR amplification relied on 60 Vbeta primers (plus 13 Jbeta primers). Sequenced by immunoSEQ multiplex PCR; TCRdb stores in-frame clones only, minus some. The sample holds roughly 150,000 clones, 80% seen once. The material sequenced was PBMCs. These receptors were collected from a woman aged 40 to 50 in good health and CMV-seronegative.

This chain's CDR3 is CASSALAGGNNEQFF. CDR3 bases: TGTGCCAGCAGTGCACTAGCGGGGGGTAACAATGAGCAGTTCTTC. The J gene is TRBJ2-1, the V gene TRBV28; the match to TRBD2 covers 12 bases. CDR3 length equals 15 residues. In germline, CDR1 is MDHEN, CDR2 SYDVKM. Trimming cost V 5 bases and J 5 bases; bases outside gene matches: 4.

V and J are TRBV11-2 and TRBJ2-2; the match to TRBD2 covers 8 bases. V was clipped by 3 bases and J by 1 base; unmatched bases: 4. CDR3 size: 16 residues. Germline CDR1 SGHAT, CDR2 FQNNGV. The CDR3 region has the DNA TGTGCCAGCAGCTTCATAGCGGGACAGAACACCGGGGAGCTGTTTTTT. Protein sequence: CASSFIAGQNTGELFF. The full variable domain, rest sourced from reference TRBV11-2 and TRBJ2-2, is EAGVAQSPRYKIIEKRQSVAFWCNPISGHATLYWYQQILGQGPKLLIQFQNNGVVDDSQLPKDRFSAERLKGVDSTLKIQPAKLEDSAVYLCASSFIAGQNTGELFFGEGSRLTVL.

The chain is built from TRBV4-1 and TRBJ2-5; a weak D match, TRBD2 (6 bases). The V gene's germline CDR1 is MGHRA and CDR2 YSYEKL. CDR3 length: 17 amino acids. Trimming took off 2 bases at V and 1 base at J, with 17 bases between the two ends. The CDR3 region is CASSQLGTLRGQETQYF. The CDR3, as DNA: TGCGCCAGCAGCCAATTGGGGACTCTGCGAGGCCAAGAGACCCAGTACTTC.

This clone was recorded only once. The rearrangement links TRBV5-1 to TRBJ2-3; TRBD2 agrees at 7 bases. Trimming cost V 0 bases and J 1 base; bases outside gene matches: 8. The length of the CDR3 is 17 residues. From germline, CDR1 is SGHRS and CDR2 YFSETQ. The CDR3 protein is CASSLGGGGLRTDTQYF. CDR3 coding DNA: TGCGCCAGCAGCTTGGGTGGGGGGGGACTACGCACAGATACGCAGTATTTT.

This clone was found once. The genes are TRBV9 and TRBJ2-7, with 11 positions matching TRBD1. This CDR3 comprises 16 residues. V lost 1 base to trimming and J lost 5 bases; unmatched junction nucleotides: 8. Per germline, CDR1 SGDLS and CDR2 YYNGEE. This CDR3 is CASSVLGQGAVHEQYF. CDR3 coding DNA: TGTGCCAGCAGCGTACTTGGACAGGGGGCCGTTCACGAGCAGTACTTC. Full variable domain (remainder filled in from reference TRBV9 and TRBJ2-7): DSGVTQTPKHLITATGQRVTLRCSPRSGDLSVYWYQQSLDQGLQFLIQYYNGEERAKGNILERFSAQQFPDLHSELNLSSLELGDSALYFCASSVLGQGAVHEQYFGPGTRLTVT.

This clone has a handful of counts. The chain employs TRBV7-9 and TRBJ1-1; no reliable D call. Trimming removed 2 bases from V and 2 bases from J, with 9 bases in between. The CDR3 totals 14 residues. From germline, CDR1 is SEHNR and CDR2 FQNEAQ (reference sequence). The CDR3 spells CASSLRRGNTEAFF. The CDR3 nucleotides read TGTGCCAGCAGCTTACGCCGAGGAAACACTGAAGCTTTCTTT.

The genes are TRBV15 and TRBJ2-2; D remains ambiguous. Germline assignment: CDR1 LNHNV and CDR2 YYDKDF (reference sequence). The CDR3 has 16 residues. With 0 bases removed from V and 3 bases from J, the gap between germline ends came to 11 bases. The CDR3 protein is CATSRDLVGDTGELFF. Here the CDR3 DNA reads TGTGCCACCAGCAGAGATCTGGTCGGTGACACCGGGGAGCTGTTTTTT.

Only a few counts were recorded for this clone. This chain links TRBV4-2 with TRBJ2-1; 12 nucleotides align to TRBD2. The ends lost 0 bases at V and 6 bases at J; junction bases unmatched: 3. The CDR3 covers 16 residues. Germline V gives CDR1 LGHNA, CDR2 YNFKEQ. The CDR3 nucleotides read TGTGCCAGCAGCCAAGATGCTAGCGGGGGGGCCAATGAGCAGTTCTTC. Translating it yields CASSQDASGGANEQFF.

The chain combines TRBV7-9 with TRBJ1-6, with a tentative D call TRBD1 (6 bases). Trimming shortened V by 1 base and J by 0 bases, and 7 bases separated the two germline ends. This CDR3 is 16 amino acids long. Germline V gene sequence: CDR1 SEHNR, CDR2 FQNEAQ (reference sequence). Here the CDR3 reads CASSLVDSSYNSPLHF. CDR3 coding DNA: TGTGCCAGCAGCTTAGTGGACAGCTCCTATAATTCACCCCTCCACTTT.

The CDR3 coding sequence is TGTGCCAGCAGCTTGACTAGCGGGGGTGGTGAGCAGTTCTTC. This codes for CASSLTSGGGEQFF. V is TRBV7-6 and J is TRBJ2-1; TRBD2 matches at 12 bases. Germline V CDR1 and CDR2: SGHVS, FNYEAQ. Trimming at V came to 3 bases and at J to 9 bases, leaving 3 bases not matched to a gene. The CDR3 loop spans 14 amino acids.

The chain employs TRBV11-3 and TRBJ2-3, with D maybe TRBD2 (6 bases). Trimming stripped 4 bases from V and 6 bases from J, with 17 bases between. This CDR3 is 15 amino acids long. Per germline, CDR1 SGHNT and CDR2 YENEEA. The CDR3 bases are TGTGCCAGCAGCTCCGGACTATGGGGCGACGATACGCAGTATTTT. It yields the protein CASSSGLWGDDTQYF.

This clone was seen only once. V usage is TRBV5-1 and J usage is TRBJ2-5; TRBD1 agrees at 8 bases. Unmatched junction bases numbered 7, after V lost 4 bases and J lost 2 bases. The CDR3 has 15 amino acids. The V gene's germline CDR1 is SGHRS and CDR2 YFSETQ. The chain's CDR3 is CASSEGTGGQETQYF. CDR3 in DNA: TGCGCCAGCAGCGAGGGGACAGGAGGACAAGAGACCCAGTACTTC.

The J gene is TRBJ2-5, the V gene TRBV7-2; D is ambiguous. The germline CDR1 and CDR2 sequences are SGHTA and FQGNSA. Deletions cut 6 bases from V and 5 bases from J, with 7 bases between. This CDR3 spans 11 amino acids. The CDR3 region is CASSSRETQYF. The DNA of the CDR3 is TGTGCCAGCAGTTCTAGGGAGACCCAGTACTTC.

This clone was recorded once. The rearrangement uses TRBV6-6 and TRBJ1-4, with D possibly TRBD1 on 5 matching bases. The V end was cut by 6 bases, the J end by 6 bases, with 8 bases between. Germline CDR1 is MNHNY and CDR2 is SVGAGI (reference sequence). CDR3 size: 12 residues. The chain's CDR3 is CASRSGYEKLFF. The CDR3 coding sequence is TGTGCCAGCAGGTCAGGGTATGAAAAACTGTTTTTT.

The V gene is TRBV4-3, the J gene TRBJ1-1; 8 nucleotides align to TRBD1. This CDR3 has 13 residues. Germline CDR1 LGHNA, CDR2 YSLEER. Trimming cost V 4 bases and J 8 bases; bases outside gene matches: 6. The CDR3 is CASSPDRAGEAFF. The CDR3 nucleotides read TGCGCCAGCAGCCCGGACAGGGCGGGGGAAGCTTTCTTT.

This chain connects TRBV7-2 to TRBJ2-1, with 11 bases matching TRBD2. The CDR3 length is 15 residues. The ends lost 5 bases at V and 7 bases at J; junction bases unmatched: 7. CDR1 and CDR2 (germline): SGHTA, FQGNSA. This CDR3 is CASSTSGRGLNEQFF. The DNA for the CDR3 is TGTGCCAGCAGCACTAGCGGGAGAGGGTTGAATGAGCAGTTCTTC.

V is TRBV29-1 and J is TRBJ2-5, with 12 bases lining up with TRBD2. Germline V gene lookup returns CDR1 SQVTM and CDR2 ANQGSEA. Trimming took 8 bases from V and 5 from J; bases not matched to a gene: 6. There are 13 residues in the CDR3. In DNA form, the CDR3 reads TGCAGCTCTAGCGGGAGGGCCATGGAGACCCAGTACTTC. It translates to CSSSGRAMETQYF.

The rearrangement joins TRBV5-1 to TRBJ2-1; 8 bases match TRBD2. The junction had 4 bases not matched to a gene; V was cut back by 0 bases and J by 2 bases. Germline-derived CDR1 and CDR2 are SGHRS and YFSETQ. The CDR3 is 16 amino acids. The CDR3: CASSLVGSGAYNEQFF. As DNA, the CDR3 is TGCGCCAGCAGCTTGGTAGGTAGCGGGGCCTACAATGAGCAGTTCTTC.

The chain employs TRBV29-1 and TRBJ2-1, with D possibly matching TRBD1 (5 bases). The germline V and J ends were trimmed by 1 base and 4 bases, with 8 bases remaining between them. Germline loops: CDR1 SQVTM, CDR2 ANQGSEA. There are 13 residues in the CDR3. CDR3 residues: CSVEGGAYNEQFF. The CDR3 nucleotides read TGCAGCGTTGAAGGGGGCGCGTACAATGAGCAGTTCTTC.

The CDR3 DNA follows: TGTGCCAGCAGCTCCATGGGGACTAGCGGGGCCCAAGAGACCCAGTACTTC. Encoded protein: CASSSMGTSGAQETQYF. The chain joins TRBV7-2 to TRBJ2-5; 13 nucleotides match TRBD2. CDR3 length: 17 amino acids. Germline trimming cut 4 bases from V and 1 base from J; bases unmatched to any gene: 6. Germline V gene sequence: CDR1 SGHTA, CDR2 FQGNSA.

The J gene is TRBJ1-5, the V gene TRBV10-2; 9 bases map to TRBD1. CDR1 is WSHSY and CDR2 is SAAADI in the germline V gene. CDR3 length equals 14 residues. The ends lost 5 bases at V and 6 bases at J; junction bases unmatched: 5. The CDR3 nucleotides read TGCGCCAGCAGTCACAGGGGGCTTGCTCAGCCCCAGCATTTT. Amino acids: CASSHRGLAQPQHF.